This entry lists 24 T cell receptor beta chains sequenced from one sample in a study of blood T cell repertoires in COVID-19. Sequencing used immunoSEQ multiplex PCR; TCRdb keeps in-frame clones, though not all of them. Among more than 130,000 clones, approximately 84% were seen once, and the ten largest hold 8.8%. Sequencing used peripheral blood. All receptors come from a woman aged 80 or over in a cohort sampled during active or convalescent COVID-19.

The rearrangement joins TRBV15 to TRBJ1-5, with D maybe TRBD1 (6 bases). Germline values: CDR1 LNHNV, CDR2 YYDKDF (reference sequence). The ends were cut back, 0 bases at V and 5 bases at J, with 11 bases in the middle. The CDR3 totals 15 residues. This CDR3 reads CATSREAQGDQPQHF. The CDR3 DNA reads as TGTGCCACCAGCAGAGAGGCACAGGGAGATCAGCCCCAGCATTTT.

The J gene is TRBJ1-5, the V gene TRBV19, with TRBD1 identical over 7 bases. CDR1 is LNHDA and CDR2 is SQIVND in the germline V gene (reference sequence). V lost 4 bases to trimming and J lost 2 bases; unmatched junction nucleotides: 5. CDR3 length equals 15 residues. The CDR3 protein is CASSTRTGGNQPQHF. CDR3 nucleotides: TGTGCCAGTAGTACCCGGACAGGAGGCAATCAGCCCCAGCATTTT.

V is TRBV5-1 and J is TRBJ2-7, with D possibly being TRBD1 (5 bases). In germline, CDR1 is SGHRS, CDR2 YFSETQ. Trimming removed 0 bases from V and 4 bases from J, with 11 bases in between. The CDR3 has 14 amino acids. The CDR3 spells CASSLGQGYYEQYF. As DNA, the CDR3 is TGCGCCAGCAGCTTGGGGCAGGGTTATTACGAGCAGTACTTC. Based on the CDR3 plus reference TRBV5-1 and TRBJ2-7, the full variable domain is KAGVTQTPRYLIKTRGQQVTLSCSPISGHRSVSWYQQTPGQGLQFLFEYFSETQRNKGNFPGRFSGRQFSNSRSEMNVSTLELGDSALYLCASSLGQGYYEQYFGPGTRLTVT.

The J gene is TRBJ2-1, the V gene TRBV6-6; D possibly corresponds to TRBD2 (5 bases). Germline V gene sequence: CDR1 MNHNY, CDR2 SVGAGI (reference sequence). The CDR3 is 14 residues long. Trimming removed 9 bases at V and 3 bases at J, with 15 bases between. The CDR3 DNA reads TGTGCCAGTGCGCCCAAAGCGGTCTACAATGAGCAGTTCTTC. Amino acids: CASAPKAVYNEQFF.

The chain is built from TRBV3-1 (or the pseudogene TRBV3-2) and TRBJ2-3, with TRBD2 identical over 14 bases. Trimming at V came to 1 base and at J to 6 bases, leaving 6 bases not matched to a gene. CDR3 size: 17 residues. Germline V gives CDR1 LGHDT, CDR2 YNNKEL (reference sequence). CDR3 residues: CASSQGLAGGPWDTQYF. In nucleotides, the CDR3 is TGTGCCAGCAGCCAAGGACTAGCGGGGGGGCCATGGGATACGCAGTATTTT.

About this clone itself: Distinct nucleotide sequences in the sample also encode this CDR3. This chain joins TRBV6-6 and TRBJ1-1; a possible D gene is TRBD1 (5 bases). V was cut by 3 bases and J by 1 base, with 9 bases left in between. The germline V gene has CDR1 MNHNY and CDR2 SVGAGI (reference sequence). The CDR3 is 14 residues long. CDR3 sequence: CASSYSRGNTEAFF. DNA for the CDR3: TGTGCCAGCAGTTATTCAAGGGGGAACACTGAAGCTTTCTTT.

This chain links TRBV7-8 with TRBJ2-5; 11 bases line up with TRBD2. The CDR3 is 14 residues long. The germline gives CDR1 SGHVS, CDR2 FQNEAQ. The ends lost 7 bases at V and 4 bases at J; junction bases unmatched: 5. The CDR3 DNA sequence: TGTGCCAGCAACCGGGGACTAGCGGTAGAGACCCAGTACTTC. Encoded protein: CASNRGLAVETQYF.

The gene calls are TRBV6-5 and TRBJ1-4, with D possibly matching TRBD1 (6 bases). Trimming took 6 bases from V and 8 from J, leaving 13 bases between them. The CDR3 has 13 amino acids. CDR1 MNHEY and CDR2 SVGAGI come from the germline V gene. The CDR3 DNA reads as TGTGCCAGCAGCGACCTCAGGGGCGAAAAACTGTTTTTT. Amino acid sequence: CASSDLRGEKLFF.

The chain uses TRBV7-9 and TRBJ2-7, with 9 bases lining up with TRBD1. V lost 5 bases and J lost 4; bases outside the gene matches: 9. The CDR3 runs to 15 residues. Looked up from germline, CDR1 is SEHNR and CDR2 is FQNEAQ (reference sequence). The CDR3 sequence is CASSISGTGLYEQYV. CDR3 sequence (DNA): TGTGCCAGCAGCATATCCGGGACAGGGCTTTACGAGCAGTACGTC.

This rearrangement joins TRBV3-1 (or the pseudogene TRBV3-2) to TRBJ1-6, with D possibly TRBD1 on 6 matching bases. The length of the CDR3 is 13 residues. V was pared by 7 bases and J by 7 bases, with 11 bases between. Germline CDR1 is LGHDT and CDR2 is YNNKEL (reference sequence). The CDR3 is CASNGGPNSPLHF. CDR3 coding DNA: TGTGCCAGCAACGGGGGGCCCAATTCACCCCTCCACTTT.

The J gene is TRBJ2-7, the V gene TRBV5-8; 7 bases are shared with TRBD2. The V gene end was trimmed by 6 bases and the J gene end by 2 bases; junction bases not matched to a gene: 5. The V gene's germline CDR1 is SGHTS and CDR2 YDEGEE. This CDR3 is built from 13 residues. The CDR3 region is CASKRGATYEQYF. In nucleotides, the CDR3 is TGTGCCAGCAAGCGGGGTGCAACCTACGAGCAGTACTTC.

This chain joins TRBV19 and TRBJ1-2, with D possibly TRBD1 on 6 matching bases. V was cut by 9 bases and J by 5 bases, with 19 bases left in between. There are 14 residues in the CDR3. The V gene's germline CDR1 is LNHDA and CDR2 SQIVND (reference sequence). CDR3 sequence: CASRVSGGGYGYTF. The DNA of the CDR3 is TGTGCCAGCCGGGTGTCGGGGGGCGGTTATGGCTACACCTTC.

The chain links TRBV24-1 to TRBJ1-4; the D gene is possibly TRBD1 (6 bases). Trimming cost V 1 base and J 6 bases, with 11 bases left between them. Germline V gene lookup returns CDR1 KGHDR and CDR2 SFDVKD. The CDR3 has 15 residues. The CDR3 DNA follows: TGTGCCACCAGTGATTTAGGCAGGGGTTATGAAAAACTGTTTTTT. This encodes CATSDLGRGYEKLFF.

The chain uses TRBV4-2 and TRBJ2-5, with TRBD2 matching 10 bases. This CDR3 is 19 amino acids long. Trimming at V came to 1 base and at J to 2 bases, leaving 13 bases not matched to a gene. Germline loops: CDR1 LGHNA, CDR2 YNFKEQ. CDR3 region: CASSQALAGGRLAQETQYF. The CDR3 DNA sequence: TGTGCCAGCAGCCAAGCTTTAGCGGGGGGACGTCTTGCGCAAGAGACCCAGTACTTC.

This chain links TRBV4-1 with TRBJ2-3; 11 bases match TRBD2. The CDR3 is 17 residues long. CDR1 MGHRA and CDR2 YSYEKL come from the germline V gene. J was trimmed by 3 bases and V by 0 bases; bases with no gene match: 5. In DNA, the CDR3 is TGCGCCAGCAGCCAAGACTCGACTAGCGGGGCGACAGATACGCAGTATTTT. It is translated as CASSQDSTSGATDTQYF.

The CDR3 spells CASSLVTGTGSEKLFF. The CDR3 DNA reads as TGTGCCAGCAGCTTAGTGACTGGGACAGGGAGCGAAAAACTGTTTTTT. The chain employs TRBV11-2 and TRBJ1-4; the match to TRBD1 covers 9 bases. This CDR3 contains 16 residues. Trimming removed 1 base from V and 8 bases from J; junction bases left unmatched: 8. Germline V CDR1 and CDR2: SGHAT, FQNNGV.

V usage is TRBV3-1 (or the pseudogene TRBV3-2) and J usage is TRBJ1-2, with D maybe TRBD1 (5 bases). V lost 0 bases, J lost 7 bases, and 15 bases lay in between. The CDR3 contains 15 residues. Germline V gene lookup returns CDR1 LGHDT and CDR2 YNNKEL (reference sequence). The CDR3 reads CASSQDMGCGAGYTF. CDR3 DNA: TGTGCCAGCAGCCAAGATATGGGGTGCGGGGCTGGCTACACCTTC.

This chain uses TRBV5-1 with TRBJ2-5, with D possibly TRBD2 on 5 matching bases. Looked up from germline, CDR1 is SGHRS and CDR2 is YFSETQ. V lost 0 bases and J lost 5, with 8 bases in between. CDR3 length equals 13 residues. As DNA, the CDR3 is TGCGCCAGCAGCTTGGTTCCGGGGGAGACCCAGTACTTC. Translating gives CASSLVPGETQYF.

V and J are TRBV11-2 and TRBJ1-1; 8 nucleotides line up with TRBD1. V lost 4 bases to trimming and J lost 1 base; unmatched junction nucleotides: 5. This CDR3 has 15 residues. The V gene's germline CDR1 is SGHAT and CDR2 FQNNGV. The CDR3 protein is CASSSEGQGNTEAFF. The CDR3 DNA follows: TGTGCCAGCAGCTCCGAAGGACAGGGGAACACTGAAGCTTTCTTT. Supplemented by reference TRBV11-2 and TRBJ1-1, the full variable domain reads EAGVAQSPRYKIIEKRQSVAFWCNPISGHATLYWYQQILGQGPKLLIQFQNNGVVDDSQLPKDRFSAERLKGVDSTLKIQPAKLEDSAVYLCASSSEGQGNTEAFFGQGTRLTVV.

This chain uses TRBV9 with TRBJ2-2; D is ambiguous. CDR1 is SGDLS and CDR2 is YYNGEE in the germline V gene. The CDR3 is 14 amino acids. Trimming removed 3 bases at V and 7 bases at J, with 13 bases between. CDR3 amino acids: CASSASSSGGELFF. CDR3 bases: TGTGCCAGCAGCGCCTCGAGTAGTGGCGGGGAGCTGTTTTTT. Full variable domain (remainder filled in from reference TRBV9 and TRBJ2-2): DSGVTQTPKHLITATGQRVTLRCSPRSGDLSVYWYQQSLDQGLQFLIQYYNGEERAKGNILERFSAQQFPDLHSELNLSSLELGDSALYFCASSASSSGGELFFGEGSRLTVL.

The chain combines TRBV30 with TRBJ2-5, with a possible D match to TRBD1 (5 bases). The germline V gene encodes CDR1 GTSNPN and CDR2 SVGIG (reference sequence). This CDR3 has 13 residues. V was shortened by 5 bases and J by 2 bases, with 12 bases between the two germline ends. CDR3 residues: CAWCRTIQETQYF. CDR3 DNA sequence: TGTGCCTGGTGTAGGACAATACAAGAGACCCAGTACTTC.

V gene TRBV5-5 combines with J gene TRBJ1-2, with D perhaps matching TRBD1 (6 bases). Germline CDR1 is SGHKS and CDR2 is YYEKEE (reference sequence). V was clipped by 0 bases and J by 4 bases, with 10 bases between them. This CDR3 region has 14 residues. CDR3 nucleotide sequence: TGTGCCAGCAGCTTGGCCACAGGGCGCTATGGCTACACCTTC. It translates to CASSLATGRYGYTF.

This clone came up a few times. V is TRBV7-2 and J is TRBJ1-5; possibly TRBD1 for D (6 bases). V was shortened by 5 bases and J by 3 bases, with 14 bases between the two germline ends. This CDR3 has 15 residues. The germline V gene encodes CDR1 SGHTA and CDR2 FQGNSA. The CDR3 here is CASSLYGQPNQPQHF. DNA of the CDR3: TGTGCCAGCAGCCTATACGGACAGCCCAATCAGCCCCAGCATTTT. Looking up the rest from reference TRBV7-2 and TRBJ1-5 gives the full variable domain: GAGVSQSPSNKVTEKGKDVELRCDPISGHTALYWYRQSLGQGLEFLIYFQGNSAPDKSGLPSDRFSAERTGGSVSTLTIQRTQQEDSAVYLCASSLYGQPNQPQHFGDGTRLSIL.

The V gene is TRBV10-3, the J gene TRBJ2-2; 10 bases match TRBD1. This CDR3 has 19 amino acids. Germline V CDR1 and CDR2: ENHRY, SYGVKD. V gave up 8 bases and J gave up 0 bases; unmatched junction bases: 15. The CDR3 DNA follows: TGTGCCATCCCGGGGGGACAGGGGAGTCGTGGGGCGAACACCGGGGAGCTGTTTTTT. It codes for CAIPGGQGSRGANTGELFF.